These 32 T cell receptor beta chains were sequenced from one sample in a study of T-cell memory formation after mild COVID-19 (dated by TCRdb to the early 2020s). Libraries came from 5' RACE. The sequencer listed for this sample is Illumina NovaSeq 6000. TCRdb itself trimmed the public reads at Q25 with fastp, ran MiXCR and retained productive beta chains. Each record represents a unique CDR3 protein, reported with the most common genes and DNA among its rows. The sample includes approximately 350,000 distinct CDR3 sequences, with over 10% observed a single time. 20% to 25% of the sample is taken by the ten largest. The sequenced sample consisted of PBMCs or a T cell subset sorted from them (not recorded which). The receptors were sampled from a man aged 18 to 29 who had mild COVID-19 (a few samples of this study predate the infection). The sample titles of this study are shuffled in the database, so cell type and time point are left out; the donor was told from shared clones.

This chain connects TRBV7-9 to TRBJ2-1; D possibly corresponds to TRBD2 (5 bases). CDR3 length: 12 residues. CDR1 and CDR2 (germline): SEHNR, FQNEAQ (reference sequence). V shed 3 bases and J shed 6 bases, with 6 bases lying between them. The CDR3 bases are TGTGCCAGCAGCTTTGGACTCAATGAGCAGTTCTTC. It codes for CASSFGLNEQFF.

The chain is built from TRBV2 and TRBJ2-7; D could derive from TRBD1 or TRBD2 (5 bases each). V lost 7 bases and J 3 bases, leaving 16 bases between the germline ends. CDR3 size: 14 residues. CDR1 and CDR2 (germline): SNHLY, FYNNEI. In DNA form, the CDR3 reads TGTGCCAGCACACCTTTCGATGGGGGCTACGAGCAGTACTTC. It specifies CASTPFDGGYEQYF.

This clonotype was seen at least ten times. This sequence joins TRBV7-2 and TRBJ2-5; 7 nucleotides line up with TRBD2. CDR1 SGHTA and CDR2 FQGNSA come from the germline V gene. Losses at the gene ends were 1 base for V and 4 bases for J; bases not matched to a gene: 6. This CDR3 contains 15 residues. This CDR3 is CASSLVGASGETQYF. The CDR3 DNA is TGTGCCAGCAGCTTAGTTGGGGCTAGCGGAGAGACCCAGTACTTC. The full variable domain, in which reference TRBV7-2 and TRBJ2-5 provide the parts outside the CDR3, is GAGVSQSPSNKVTEKGKDVELRCDPISGHTALYWYRQSLGQGLEFLIYFQGNSAPDKSGLPSDRFSAERTGGSVSTLTIQRTQQEDSAVYLCASSLVGASGETQYFGPGTRLLVL.

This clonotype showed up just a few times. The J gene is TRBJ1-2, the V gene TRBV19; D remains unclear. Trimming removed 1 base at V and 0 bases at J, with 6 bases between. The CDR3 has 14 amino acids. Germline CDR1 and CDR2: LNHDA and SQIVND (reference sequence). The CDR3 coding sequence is TGTGCCAGTAGTATAGGCGGGACTAACTATGGCTACACCTTC. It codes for CASSIGGTNYGYTF.

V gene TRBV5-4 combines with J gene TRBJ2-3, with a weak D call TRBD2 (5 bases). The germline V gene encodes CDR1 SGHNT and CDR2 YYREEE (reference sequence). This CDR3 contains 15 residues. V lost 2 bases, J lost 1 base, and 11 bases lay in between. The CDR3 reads CASSFNGERTDTQYF. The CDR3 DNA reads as TGTGCCAGCAGCTTTAACGGGGAGCGCACAGATACGCAGTATTTT.

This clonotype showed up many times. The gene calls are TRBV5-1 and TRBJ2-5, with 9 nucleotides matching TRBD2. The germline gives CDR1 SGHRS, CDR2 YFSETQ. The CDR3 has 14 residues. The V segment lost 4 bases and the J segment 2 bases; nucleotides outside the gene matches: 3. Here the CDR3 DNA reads TGCGCCAGCAGCCCCACTAGCGGGCAAGAGACCCAGTACTTC. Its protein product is CASSPTSGQETQYF.

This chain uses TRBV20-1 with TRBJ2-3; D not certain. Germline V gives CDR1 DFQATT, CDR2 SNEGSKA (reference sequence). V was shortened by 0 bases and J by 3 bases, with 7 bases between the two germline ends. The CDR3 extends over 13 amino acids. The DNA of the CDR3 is TGCAGTGCTAGAGAAAAGAGAACAGATACGCAGTATTTT. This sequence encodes CSAREKRTDTQYF.

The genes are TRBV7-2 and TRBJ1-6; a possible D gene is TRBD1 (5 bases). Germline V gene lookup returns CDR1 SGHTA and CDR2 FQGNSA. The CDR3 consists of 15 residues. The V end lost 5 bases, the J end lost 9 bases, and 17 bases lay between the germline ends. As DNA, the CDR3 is TGTGCCAGCAGCCCAAGTCGGGGGAGTGGTTCACCCCTCCACTTT. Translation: CASSPSRGSGSPLHF.

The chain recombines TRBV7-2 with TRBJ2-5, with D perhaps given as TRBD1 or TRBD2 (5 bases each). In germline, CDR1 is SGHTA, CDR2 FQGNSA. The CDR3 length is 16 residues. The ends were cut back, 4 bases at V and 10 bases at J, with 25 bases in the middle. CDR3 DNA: TGTGCCAGCAGCTCCGGCCGATCACAGAGCCTTGGGGGCCAGTACTTC. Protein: CASSSGRSQSLGGQYF.

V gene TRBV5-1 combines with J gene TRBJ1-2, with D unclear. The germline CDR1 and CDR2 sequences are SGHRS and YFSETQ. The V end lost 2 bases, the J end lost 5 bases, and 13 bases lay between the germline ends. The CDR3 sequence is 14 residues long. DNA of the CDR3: TGCGCCAGCAGCTTCTCGGGCCCGGCATATGGCTACACCTTC. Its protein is CASSFSGPAYGYTF.

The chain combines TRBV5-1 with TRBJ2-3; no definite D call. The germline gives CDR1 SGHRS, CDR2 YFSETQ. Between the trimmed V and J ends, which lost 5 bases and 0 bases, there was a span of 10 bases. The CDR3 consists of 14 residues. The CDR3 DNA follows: TGCGCCAGCAGAGCTGCGCAAAGCACAGATACGCAGTATTTT. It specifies CASRAAQSTDTQYF.

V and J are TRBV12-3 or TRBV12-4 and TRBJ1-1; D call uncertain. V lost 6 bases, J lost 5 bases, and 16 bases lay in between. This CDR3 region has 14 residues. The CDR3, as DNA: TGTGCCAGCAGCTACCGAGGCGGGGTGACTGAAGCTTTCTTT. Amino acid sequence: CASSYRGGVTEAFF.

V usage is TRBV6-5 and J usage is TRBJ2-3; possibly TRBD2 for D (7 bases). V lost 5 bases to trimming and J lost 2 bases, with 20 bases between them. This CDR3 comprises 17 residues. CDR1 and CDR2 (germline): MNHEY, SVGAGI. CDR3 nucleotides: TGTGCCAGCAGTCTCCGGGGGCTAGCGGTGGACACAGATACGCAGTATTTT. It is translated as CASSLRGLAVDTDTQYF.

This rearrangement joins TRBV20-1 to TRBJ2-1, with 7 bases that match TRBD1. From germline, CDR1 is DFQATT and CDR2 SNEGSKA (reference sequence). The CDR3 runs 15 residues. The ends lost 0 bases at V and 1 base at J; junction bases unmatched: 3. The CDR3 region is CSAREADRSYNEQFF. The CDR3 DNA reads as TGCAGTGCTAGAGAGGCGGACAGGTCCTACAATGAGCAGTTCTTC.

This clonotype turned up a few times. The CDR3, as DNA: TGCGCCAGCAGCTTGGTTCGGGGGCCGTCAGAGACCCAGTACTTC. Its protein is CASSLVRGPSETQYF. V usage is TRBV5-1 and J usage is TRBJ2-5; D is perhaps TRBD1 or TRBD2 (6 bases each). V lost 0 bases, J lost 4 bases, and 13 bases lay in between. This CDR3 spans 15 amino acids. Looked up from germline, CDR1 is SGHRS and CDR2 is YFSETQ.

The CDR3 coding sequence is TGCAGTGCTGAATCCTCGGGGGAGGGTTCGGGTGAGCAGTTCTTC. Protein product: CSAESSGEGSGEQFF. The gene calls are TRBV20-1 and TRBJ2-1; 7 bases map to TRBD2. Looked up from germline, CDR1 is DFQATT and CDR2 is SNEGSKA (reference sequence). The CDR3 spans 15 residues. J lost 9 bases, V lost 5 bases, and 16 bases had no gene match.

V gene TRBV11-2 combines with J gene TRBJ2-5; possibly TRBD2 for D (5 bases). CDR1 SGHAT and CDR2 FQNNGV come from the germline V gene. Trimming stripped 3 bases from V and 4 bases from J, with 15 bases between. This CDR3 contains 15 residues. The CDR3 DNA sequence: TGTGCCAGCAGCTTGGGTAGGCGGGTCGGAGAGACCCAGTACTTC. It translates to CASSLGRRVGETQYF. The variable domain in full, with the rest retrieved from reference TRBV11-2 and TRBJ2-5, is EAGVAQSPRYKIIEKRQSVAFWCNPISGHATLYWYQQILGQGPKLLIQFQNNGVVDDSQLPKDRFSAERLKGVDSTLKIQPAKLEDSAVYLCASSLGRRVGETQYFGPGTRLLVL.

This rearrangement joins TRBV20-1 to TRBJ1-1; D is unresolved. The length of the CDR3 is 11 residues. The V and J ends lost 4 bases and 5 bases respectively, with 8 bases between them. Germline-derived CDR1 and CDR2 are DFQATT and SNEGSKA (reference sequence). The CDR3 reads CSAKSLTEAFF. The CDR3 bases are TGCAGTGCTAAGTCTTTAACTGAAGCTTTCTTT.

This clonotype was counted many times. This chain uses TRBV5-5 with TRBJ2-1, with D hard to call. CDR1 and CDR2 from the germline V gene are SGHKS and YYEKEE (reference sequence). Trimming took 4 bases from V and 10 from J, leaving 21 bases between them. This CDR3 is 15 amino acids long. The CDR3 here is CASSLRAPRVPEQFF. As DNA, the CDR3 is TGTGCCAGCAGCCTTCGGGCCCCCCGGGTTCCGGAGCAGTTCTTC.

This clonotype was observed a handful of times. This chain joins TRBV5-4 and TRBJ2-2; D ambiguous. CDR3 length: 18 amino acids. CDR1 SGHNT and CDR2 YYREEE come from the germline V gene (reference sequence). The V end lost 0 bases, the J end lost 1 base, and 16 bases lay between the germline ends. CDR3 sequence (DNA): TGTGCCAGCAGCTTGGAGATTAACCGTCGTTTGAACACCGGGGAGCTGTTTTTT. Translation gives CASSLEINRRLNTGELFF.

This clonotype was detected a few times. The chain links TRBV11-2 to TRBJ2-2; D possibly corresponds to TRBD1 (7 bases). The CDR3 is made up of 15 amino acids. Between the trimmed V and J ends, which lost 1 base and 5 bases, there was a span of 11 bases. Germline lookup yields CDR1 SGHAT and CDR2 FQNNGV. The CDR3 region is CASSLGRGRTGELFF. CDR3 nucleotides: TGTGCCAGCAGCTTAGGGAGGGGGCGGACCGGGGAGCTGTTTTTT.

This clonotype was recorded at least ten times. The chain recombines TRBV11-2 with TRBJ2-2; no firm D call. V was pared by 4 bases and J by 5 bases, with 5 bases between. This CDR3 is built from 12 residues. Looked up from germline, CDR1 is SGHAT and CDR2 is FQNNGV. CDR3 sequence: CASSYGTGELFF. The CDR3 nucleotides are TGTGCCAGCAGCTATGGGACCGGGGAGCTGTTTTTT. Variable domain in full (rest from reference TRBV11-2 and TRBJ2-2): EAGVAQSPRYKIIEKRQSVAFWCNPISGHATLYWYQQILGQGPKLLIQFQNNGVVDDSQLPKDRFSAERLKGVDSTLKIQPAKLEDSAVYLCASSYGTGELFFGEGSRLTVL.

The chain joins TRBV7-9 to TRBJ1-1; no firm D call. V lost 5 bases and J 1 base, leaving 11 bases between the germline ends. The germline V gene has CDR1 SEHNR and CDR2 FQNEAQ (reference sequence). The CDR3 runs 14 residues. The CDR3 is CASSGQSANTEAFF. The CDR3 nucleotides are TGTGCCAGCAGCGGCCAAAGCGCGAACACTGAAGCTTTCTTT.

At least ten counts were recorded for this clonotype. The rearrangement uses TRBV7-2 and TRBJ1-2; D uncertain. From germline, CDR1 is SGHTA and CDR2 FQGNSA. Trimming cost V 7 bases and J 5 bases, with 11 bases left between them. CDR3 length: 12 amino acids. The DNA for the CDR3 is TGTGCCAGCACCGCAGAGCTTTATGGCTACACCTTC. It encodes CASTAELYGYTF.

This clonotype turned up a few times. The DNA of the CDR3 is TGTGCCATCAGCGCCGGGACAGGGTTTTACGAGCAGTACGTC. As protein: CAISAGTGFYEQYV. This chain uses TRBV10-3 with TRBJ2-7; TRBD1 matches 9 bases. After removal of 6 bases from V and 4 bases from J, the junction contained 7 bases not matched to a gene. Germline lookup yields CDR1 ENHRY and CDR2 SYGVKD. The CDR3 sequence is 14 residues long.

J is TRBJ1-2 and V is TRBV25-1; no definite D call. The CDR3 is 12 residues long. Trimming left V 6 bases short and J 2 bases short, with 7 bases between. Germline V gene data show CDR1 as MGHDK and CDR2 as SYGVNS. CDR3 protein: CASRQTNYGYTF. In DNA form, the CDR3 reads TGTGCCAGCAGACAGACCAACTATGGCTACACCTTC.

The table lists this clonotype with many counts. The chain's CDR3 is CASSSRRNEQYV. CDR3 nucleotide sequence: TGTGCCAGCAGCTCGCGGCGGAACGAGCAGTACGTC. The genes are TRBV12-3 or TRBV12-4 and TRBJ2-7; D unclear. CDR3 length: 12 amino acids. Trimming shortened V by 6 bases and J by 5 bases, and 11 bases separated the two germline ends.

As DNA, the CDR3 is TGTGCCAGCAGTCCCCGGACAGGGAGAGCCTATGGCTACACCTTC. As protein: CASSPRTGRAYGYTF. The chain is built from TRBV27 and TRBJ1-2; 8 bases line up with TRBD1. The germline V gene has CDR1 MNHEY and CDR2 SMNVEV (reference sequence). The CDR3 covers 15 residues. V trimming: 5 bases; J trimming: 4 bases; junction bases outside the gene matches: 9.

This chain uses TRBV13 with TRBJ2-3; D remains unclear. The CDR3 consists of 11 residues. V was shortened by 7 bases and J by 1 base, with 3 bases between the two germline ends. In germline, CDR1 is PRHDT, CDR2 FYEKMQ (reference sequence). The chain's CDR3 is CASNGTDTQYF. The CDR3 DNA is TGTGCCAGCAATGGCACAGATACGCAGTATTTT.

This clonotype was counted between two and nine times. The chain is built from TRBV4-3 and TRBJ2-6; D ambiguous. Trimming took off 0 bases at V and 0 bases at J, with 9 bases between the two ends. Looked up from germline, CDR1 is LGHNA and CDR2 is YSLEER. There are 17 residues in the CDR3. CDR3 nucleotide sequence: TGCGCCAGCAGCCAAGATTTGGGCAGCTCTGGGGCCAACGTCCTGACTTTC. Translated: CASSQDLGSSGANVLTF.

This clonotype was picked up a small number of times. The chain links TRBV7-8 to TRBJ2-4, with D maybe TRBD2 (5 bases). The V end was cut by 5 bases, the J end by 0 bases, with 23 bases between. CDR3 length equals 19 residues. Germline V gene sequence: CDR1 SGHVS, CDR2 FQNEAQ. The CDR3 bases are TGTGCCAGCAGCCCGTTCAAGAGGGTTAGCCTAATAGCCAAAAACATTCAGTACTTC. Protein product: CASSPFKRVSLIAKNIQYF.

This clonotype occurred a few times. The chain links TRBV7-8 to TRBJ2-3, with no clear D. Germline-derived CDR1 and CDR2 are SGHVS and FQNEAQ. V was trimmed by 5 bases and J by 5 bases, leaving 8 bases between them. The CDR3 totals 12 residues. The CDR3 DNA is TGTGCCAGCAGCCTCAACAGAGATACGCAGTATTTT. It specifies CASSLNRDTQYF.